This T cell receptor (beta chain) was obtained from a study of blood T cell repertoires in COVID-19. Across the whole study: Samples came from the United States, Italy and Spain, spanning acute and convalescent COVID-19. The cDNA or gDNA used as material had been derived from T cells, B-cell-depleted T cells, or PBMCs.

The CDR3 runs 14 residues. Trimming stripped 1 base from V and 3 bases from J, with 7 bases between. Germline V CDR1 and CDR2: SEHNR, FQNEAQ (reference sequence). Original processing notes: Reference gene primer amplification gave nucleated cell count estimates. Repertoires were generated with immunoSEQ multiplex PCR, while TCRdb's copy carries only in-frame clones and drops some. That table supplies the V and J calls and clone size; D and trimming were determined from the DNA. This sample yields 87,000 or so clones, of which approximately 86% are seen a single time; around 5% belongs to the top ten.

The chain couples TRBV7-9 to TRBJ1-5; D gene ambiguous. The TCR sequence derives from a man aged 40-50 years with acute or convalescent COVID-19. Sequencing was performed on peripheral blood. The CDR3 region has the DNA TGTGCCAGCAGCTTAGGCGGTTTCAATCAGCCCCAGCATTTT. It yields the protein CASSLGGFNQPQHF.